Listed here is a single TCR beta chain. This specimen comes from a study of blood T cell repertoires in COVID-19. About the study: There were acute and convalescent COVID-19 samples, and they came from the United States, Italy and Spain. Sources were T cells, B-cell-depleted T cells, or PBMCs; the material itself was cDNA or gDNA.

In the authors' methods: Counts of nucleated cells, estimated from reference gene primer amplification, were obtained. Using immunoSEQ multiplex PCR, the repertoire was profiled, and TCRdb retains in-frame clones only, with some absent. From that table come the V and J calls and clone size; the DNA was used to work out D and trimming. Among about 26,000 clones listed, 75% to 85% were seen once. Source material: peripheral blood. The source is an elderly man with active or convalescent COVID-19.

CDR3 bases: TGTGCCAGTAGTACTGGGGGAGGGCGGCCCCAGCATTTT. It encodes CASSTGGGRPQHF. The rearrangement links TRBV19 to TRBJ1-5; D may be TRBD1 (5 bases). CDR1 is LNHDA, CDR2 SQIVND, per germline (reference sequence). The CDR3 is 13 residues long. With 4 bases removed from V and 9 bases from J, the gap between germline ends came to 13 bases.